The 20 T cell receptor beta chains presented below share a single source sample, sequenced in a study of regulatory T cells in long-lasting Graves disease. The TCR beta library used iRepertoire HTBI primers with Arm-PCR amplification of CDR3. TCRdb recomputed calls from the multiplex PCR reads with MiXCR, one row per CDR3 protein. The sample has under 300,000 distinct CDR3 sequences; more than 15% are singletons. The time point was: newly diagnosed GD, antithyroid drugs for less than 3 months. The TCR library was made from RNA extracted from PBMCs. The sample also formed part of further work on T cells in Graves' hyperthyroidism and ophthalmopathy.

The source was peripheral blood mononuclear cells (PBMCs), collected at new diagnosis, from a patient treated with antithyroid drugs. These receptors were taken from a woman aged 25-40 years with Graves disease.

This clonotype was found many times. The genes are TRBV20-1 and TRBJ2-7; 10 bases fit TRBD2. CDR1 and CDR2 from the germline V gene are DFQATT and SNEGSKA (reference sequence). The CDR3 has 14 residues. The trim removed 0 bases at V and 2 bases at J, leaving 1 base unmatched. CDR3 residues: CSARDSGGPYEQYF. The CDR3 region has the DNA TGCAGTGCTAGAGATAGCGGGGGGCCCTACGAGCAGTACTTC.

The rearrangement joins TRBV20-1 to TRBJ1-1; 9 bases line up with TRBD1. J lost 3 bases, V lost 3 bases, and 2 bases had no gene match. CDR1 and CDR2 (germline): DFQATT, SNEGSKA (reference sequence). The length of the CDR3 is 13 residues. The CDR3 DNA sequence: TGCAGTGCTAGGGGACAGGGAGACACTGAAGCTTTCTTT. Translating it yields CSARGQGDTEAFF.

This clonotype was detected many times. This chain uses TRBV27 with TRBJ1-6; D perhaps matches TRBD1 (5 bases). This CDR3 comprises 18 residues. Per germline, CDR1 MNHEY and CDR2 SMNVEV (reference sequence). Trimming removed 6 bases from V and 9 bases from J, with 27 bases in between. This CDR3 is CASSLTLRSGTSPSPLHF. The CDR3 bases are TGTGCCAGCAGCCTCACCCTTCGCTCCGGGACGAGTCCTTCACCCCTCCACTTT.

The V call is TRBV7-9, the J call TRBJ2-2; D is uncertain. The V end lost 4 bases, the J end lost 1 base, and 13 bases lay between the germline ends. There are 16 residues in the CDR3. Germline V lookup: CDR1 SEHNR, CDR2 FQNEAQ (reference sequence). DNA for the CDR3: TGTGCCAGCAGCTGGCTTGGCCGAGAGAACACCGGGGAGCTGTTTTTT. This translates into CASSWLGRENTGELFF.

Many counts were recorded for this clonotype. CDR3 sequence: CAIKDPTGPYYGYTF. In nucleotides, the CDR3 is TGTGCCATCAAAGATCCGACAGGGCCGTACTATGGCTACACCTTC. J is TRBJ1-2 and V is TRBV6-1; TRBD1 aligns across 7 bases. The length of the CDR3 is 15 residues. The V and J ends lost 10 bases and 3 bases, in that order; junction bases with no gene match: 14. Germline V gene sequence: CDR1 MNHNS, CDR2 SASEGT.

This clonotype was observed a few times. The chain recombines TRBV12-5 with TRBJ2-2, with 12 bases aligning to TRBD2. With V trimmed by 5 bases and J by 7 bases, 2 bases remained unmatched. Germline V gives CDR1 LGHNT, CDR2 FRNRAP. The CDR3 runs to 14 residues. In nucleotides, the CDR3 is TGTGCTAGTGGTCTGGGACTAGCGGGCGGGGAGCTGTTTTTT. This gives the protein CASGLGLAGGELFF.

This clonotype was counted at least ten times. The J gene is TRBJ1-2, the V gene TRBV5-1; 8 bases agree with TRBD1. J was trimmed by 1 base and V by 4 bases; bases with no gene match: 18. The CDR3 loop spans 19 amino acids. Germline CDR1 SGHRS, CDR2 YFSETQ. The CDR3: CASSQELLQWTGYNYGYTF. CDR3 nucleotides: TGCGCCAGCAGCCAAGAGTTACTCCAGTGGACAGGGTATAACTATGGCTACACCTTC.

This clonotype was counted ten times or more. The CDR3 region is CASSEAGADEKLFF. The CDR3 DNA is TGTGCCAGCAGTGAAGCAGGCGCAGATGAAAAACTGTTTTTT. The chain has TRBV6-1 and TRBJ1-4; D is ambiguous. The V gene lost 0 bases and the J gene lost 6 bases, with 8 bases spanning the gap. Germline V CDR1 and CDR2: MNHNS, SASEGT. The CDR3 loop spans 14 amino acids.

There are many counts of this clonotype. The chain's CDR3 is CATSVSGNEQFF. The CDR3 coding sequence is TGTGCCACCAGTGTTAGCGGCAATGAGCAGTTCTTC. This chain connects TRBV24-1 to TRBJ2-1; TRBD2 might be the D (6 bases). CDR3 length: 12 residues. CDR1 and CDR2 from the germline V gene are KGHDR and SFDVKD. Trimming pared 5 bases from V and 6 bases from J, leaving 7 bases between.

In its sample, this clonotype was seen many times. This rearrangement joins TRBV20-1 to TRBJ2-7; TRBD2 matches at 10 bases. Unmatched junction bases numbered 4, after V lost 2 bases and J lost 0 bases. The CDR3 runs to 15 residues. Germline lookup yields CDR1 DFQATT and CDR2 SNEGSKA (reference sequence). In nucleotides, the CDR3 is TGCAGTGCTAGAAGTAGCGGGGGGCTCTCCTACGAGCAGTACTTC. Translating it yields CSARSSGGLSYEQYF.

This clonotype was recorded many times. The CDR3 loop is CASFGLSQGYRKAGELFF. In nucleotides, the CDR3 is TGTGCCAGTTTCGGATTGAGTCAGGGCTATAGAAAGGCCGGGGAGCTGTTTTTT. V is TRBV6-1 and J is TRBJ2-2, with D tentatively TRBD1 (5 bases). V was pared by 9 bases and J by 6 bases, with 29 bases between. CDR1 is MNHNS and CDR2 is SASEGT in the germline V gene. The CDR3 extends over 18 amino acids.

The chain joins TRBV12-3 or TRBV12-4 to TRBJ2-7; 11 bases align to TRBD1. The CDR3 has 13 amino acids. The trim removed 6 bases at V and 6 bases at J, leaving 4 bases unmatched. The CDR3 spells CASRGTGGREQYF. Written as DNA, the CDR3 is TGTGCCAGCAGGGGGACAGGGGGACGCGAGCAGTACTTC.

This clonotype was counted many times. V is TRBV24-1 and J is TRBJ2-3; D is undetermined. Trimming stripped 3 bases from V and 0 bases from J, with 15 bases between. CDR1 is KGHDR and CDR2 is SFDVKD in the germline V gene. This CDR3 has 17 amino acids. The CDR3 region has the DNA TGTGCCACCAGTGATGCCCGGCCGGACGCTAGCACAGATACGCAGTATTTT. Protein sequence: CATSDARPDASTDTQYF.

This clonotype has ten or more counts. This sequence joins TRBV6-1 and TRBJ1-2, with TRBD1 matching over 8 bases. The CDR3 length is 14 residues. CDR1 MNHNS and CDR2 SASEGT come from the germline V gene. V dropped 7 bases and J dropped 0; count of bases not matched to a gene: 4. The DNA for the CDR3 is TGTGCCAGCAAAGGGACAGGATCTAACTATGGCTACACCTTC. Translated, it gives CASKGTGSNYGYTF.

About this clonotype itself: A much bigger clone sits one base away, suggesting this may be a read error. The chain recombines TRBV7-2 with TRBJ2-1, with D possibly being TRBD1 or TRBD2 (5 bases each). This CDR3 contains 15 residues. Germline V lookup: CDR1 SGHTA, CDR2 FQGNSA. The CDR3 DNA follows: TGTGCCAGCAGCCACCGGGACCTGAAGGGCTTCGAGCAGTCCTTC. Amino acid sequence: CASSHRDLKGFEQSF.

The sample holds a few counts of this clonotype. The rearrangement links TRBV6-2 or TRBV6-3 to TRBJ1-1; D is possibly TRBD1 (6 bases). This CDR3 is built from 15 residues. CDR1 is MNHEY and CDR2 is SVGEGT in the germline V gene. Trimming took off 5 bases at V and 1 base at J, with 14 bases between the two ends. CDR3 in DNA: TGTGCCAGCAGTGGCTCGGGACACCCGAACACTGAAGCTTTCTTT. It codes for CASSGSGHPNTEAFF.

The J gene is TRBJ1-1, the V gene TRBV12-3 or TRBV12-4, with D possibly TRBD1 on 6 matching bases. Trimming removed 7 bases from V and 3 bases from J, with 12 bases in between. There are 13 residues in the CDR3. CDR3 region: CASTSRGDTEAFF. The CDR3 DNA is TGTGCCAGCACCTCCAGGGGCGACACTGAAGCTTTCTTT.

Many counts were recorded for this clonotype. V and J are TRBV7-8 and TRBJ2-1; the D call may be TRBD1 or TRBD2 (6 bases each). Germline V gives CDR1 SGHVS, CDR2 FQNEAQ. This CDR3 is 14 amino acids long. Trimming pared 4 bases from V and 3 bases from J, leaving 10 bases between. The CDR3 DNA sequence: TGTGCCAGCAGCTCGGGGGCCTTCTACAATGAGCAGTTCTTC. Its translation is CASSSGAFYNEQFF.

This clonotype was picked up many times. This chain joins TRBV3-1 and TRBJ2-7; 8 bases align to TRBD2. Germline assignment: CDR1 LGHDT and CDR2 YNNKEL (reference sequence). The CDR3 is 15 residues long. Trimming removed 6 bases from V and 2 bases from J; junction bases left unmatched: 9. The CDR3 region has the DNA TGTGCCAGCAGGAAGAGGGACGGGGGGGCCTACGAGCAGTACTTC. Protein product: CASRKRDGGAYEQYF.

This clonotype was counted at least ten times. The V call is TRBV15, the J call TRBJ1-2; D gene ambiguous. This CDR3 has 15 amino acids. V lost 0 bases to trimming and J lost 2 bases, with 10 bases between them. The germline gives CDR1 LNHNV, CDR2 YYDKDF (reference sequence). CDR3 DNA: TGTGCCACCAGCAGAGATGTAAATAGGAACTATGGCTACACCTTC. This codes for CATSRDVNRNYGYTF.